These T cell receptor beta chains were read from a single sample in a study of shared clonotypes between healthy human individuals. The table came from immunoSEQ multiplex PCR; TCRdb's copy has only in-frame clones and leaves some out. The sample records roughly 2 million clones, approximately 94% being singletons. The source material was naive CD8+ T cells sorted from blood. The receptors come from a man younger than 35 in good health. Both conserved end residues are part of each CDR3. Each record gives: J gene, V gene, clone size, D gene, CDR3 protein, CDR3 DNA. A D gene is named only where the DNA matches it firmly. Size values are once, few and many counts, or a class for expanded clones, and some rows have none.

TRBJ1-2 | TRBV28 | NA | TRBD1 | CASSFSGGDYGYTF | TGTGCCAGCAGTTTCTCAGGGGGGGACTATGGCTACACCTTC
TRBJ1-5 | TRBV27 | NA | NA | CASSTENQPQHF | TGTGCCAGCAGTACTGAGAATCAGCCCCAGCATTTT
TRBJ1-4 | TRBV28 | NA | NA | CASSFGQTNEKLFF | TGTGCCAGCAGTTTTGGGCAGACTAATGAAAAACTGTTTTTT
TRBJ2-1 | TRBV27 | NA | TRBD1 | CASSLITGGGEQFF | TGTGCCAGCAGTTTAATCACAGGGGGCGGTGAGCAGTTCTTC
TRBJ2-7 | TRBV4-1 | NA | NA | CASSQAGSVYEQYF | TGCGCCAGCAGCCAAGCCGGGAGCGTCTACGAGCAGTACTTC
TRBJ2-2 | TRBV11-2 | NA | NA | CASSPNTGELFF | TGTGCCAGCAGCCCTAACACCGGGGAGCTGTTTTTT
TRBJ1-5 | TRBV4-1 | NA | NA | CASSQVATAQYQPQHF | TGCGCCAGCAGCCAAGTTGCGACCGCGCAGTATCAGCCCCAGCATTTT
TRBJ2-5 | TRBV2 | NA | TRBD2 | CASSDVTSEETQYF | TGTGCCAGCAGTGATGTGACTAGCGAAGAGACCCAGTACTTC
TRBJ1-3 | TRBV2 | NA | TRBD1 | CASSGSWDRVQDSGNTIYF | TGTGCCAGCAGTGGTTCATGGGACAGGGTACAGGACTCTGGAAACACCATATATTTT
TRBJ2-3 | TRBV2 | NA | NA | CASRQGGDTQYF | TGTGCCAGCAGACAAGGGGGAGATACGCAGTATTTT
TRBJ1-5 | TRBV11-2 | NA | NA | CASSLVGMGEPQHF | TGTGCCAGCAGCTTAGTGGGCATGGGTGAGCCCCAGCATTTT
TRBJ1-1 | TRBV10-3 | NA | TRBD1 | CAIRGRTGPGDTEAFF | TGTGCCATCAGAGGGAGGACAGGGCCTGGTGACACTGAAGCTTTCTTT
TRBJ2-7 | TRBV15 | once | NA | CATSPETIYEQYF | TGTGCCACCAGTCCGGAGACGATCTACGAGCAGTACTTC
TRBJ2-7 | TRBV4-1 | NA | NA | CASSPLTSSYEQYF | TGCGCCAGCAGCCCGCTGACTAGCTCCTACGAGCAGTACTTC
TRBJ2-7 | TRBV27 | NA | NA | CASGEWGYEQYF | TGTGCCAGTGGTGAATGGGGTTACGAGCAGTACTTC
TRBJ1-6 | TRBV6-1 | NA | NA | CASRAPSPLHF | TGTGCCAGCAGGGCCCCATCACCCCTCCACTTT
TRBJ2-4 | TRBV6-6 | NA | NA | CAISDGLLAKNIQYF | TGTGCCATTAGCGACGGATTATTAGCCAAAAACATTCAGTACTTC
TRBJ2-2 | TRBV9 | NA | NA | CASGALLRGELFF | TGTGCCTCCGGGGCCCTGTTACGCGGGGAGCTGTTTTTT
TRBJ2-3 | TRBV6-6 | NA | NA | CASSRGDTQYF | TGTGCCAGCAGTAGGGGCGATACGCAGTATTTT
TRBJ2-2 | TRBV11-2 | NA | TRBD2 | CASSSLTSGTYTGELFF | TGTGCCAGCAGCTCACTTACTAGCGGTACTTACACCGGGGAGCTGTTTTTT
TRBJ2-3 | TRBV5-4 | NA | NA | CASSARLVSSTDTQYF | TGTGCCAGCAGCGCCCGACTAGTATCTAGCACAGATACGCAGTATTTT
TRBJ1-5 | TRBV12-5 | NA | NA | CASGLAGSQPQHF | TGTGCTAGTGGTTTGGCCGGGAGTCAGCCCCAGCATTTT
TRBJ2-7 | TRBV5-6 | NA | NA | CASSFGGSSYEQYF | TGTGCCAGCAGCTTCGGAGGGTCCTCCTACGAGCAGTACTTC
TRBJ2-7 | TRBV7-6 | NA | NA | CASSPEGRDMSYEQYF | TGTGCCAGCAGCCCGGAGGGACGGGACATGTCCTACGAGCAGTACTTC
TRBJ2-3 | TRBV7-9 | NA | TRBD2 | CASSLVAGGTDTQYF | TGTGCCAGCAGCTTGGTAGCGGGAGGCACAGATACGCAGTATTTT
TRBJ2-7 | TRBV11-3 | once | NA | CASSLGLAYEQYF | TGTGCCAGCAGCTTAGGACTAGCCTACGAGCAGTACTTC
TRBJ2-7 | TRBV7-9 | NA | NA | CASSFSGAGEQYF | TGTGCCAGCAGCTTTTCAGGGGCAGGCGAGCAGTACTTC
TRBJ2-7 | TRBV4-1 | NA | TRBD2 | CASSLGLAAYEQYF | TGCGCCAGCAGCCTGGGACTAGCGGCCTACGAGCAGTACTTC
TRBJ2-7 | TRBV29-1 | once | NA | CSVEDMAGTYYEQYF | TGCAGCGTTGAAGATATGGCAGGAACTTACTACGAGCAGTACTTC
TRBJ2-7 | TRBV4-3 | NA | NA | CASSQDRQHEWAYEQYF | TGCGCCAGCAGCCAAGATCGTCAACACGAGTGGGCCTACGAGCAGTACTTC
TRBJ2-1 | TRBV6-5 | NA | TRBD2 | CASSYFSGSFDEQFF | TGTGCCAGCAGTTACTTTAGCGGGAGCTTTGATGAGCAGTTCTTC
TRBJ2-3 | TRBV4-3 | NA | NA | CASSQEWPSRPTDTQYF | TGCGCCAGCAGCCAAGAGTGGCCTAGCAGACCCACAGATACGCAGTATTTT
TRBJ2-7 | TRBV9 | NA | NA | CASSVGLPTSYEQYF | TGTGCCAGCAGCGTAGGGCTACCGACCTCCTACGAGCAGTACTTC
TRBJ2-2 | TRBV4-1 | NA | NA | CASSQEEAWELFF | TGCGCCAGCAGCCAAGAAGAGGCGTGGGAGCTGTTTTTT
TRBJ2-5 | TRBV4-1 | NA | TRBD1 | CASSHRGQGGQETQYF | TGCGCCAGCAGCCATAGGGGACAGGGAGGACAAGAGACCCAGTACTTC
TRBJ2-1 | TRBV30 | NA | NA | CAWSVDGSPYNEQFF | TGTGCCTGGAGTGTAGACGGGAGTCCCTACAATGAGCAGTTCTTC
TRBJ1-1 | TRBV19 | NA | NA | CASTYQGQAFF | TGTGCCAGTACCTATCAGGGGCAAGCTTTCTTT
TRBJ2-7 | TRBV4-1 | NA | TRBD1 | CASSSVPGQGSYEQYF | TGCGCCAGCAGCTCAGTCCCGGGACAGGGCTCCTACGAGCAGTACTTC
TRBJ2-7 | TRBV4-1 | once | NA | CASSHPLAGEQYF | TGCGCCAGCAGCCACCCCCTGGCGGGCGAGCAGTACTTC
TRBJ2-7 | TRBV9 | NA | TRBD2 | CASSVLTSGPLSYEQYF | TGTGCCAGCAGCGTACTGACTAGCGGGCCCCTCTCCTACGAGCAGTACTTC
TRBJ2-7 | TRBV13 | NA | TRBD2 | CASSLRLAGIYEQYF | TGTGCCAGCAGCTTAAGACTAGCGGGGATTTACGAGCAGTACTTC
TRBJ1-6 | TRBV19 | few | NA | CASSIVNNSPLHF | TGTGCCAGTAGTATAGTGAATAATTCACCCCTCCACTTT
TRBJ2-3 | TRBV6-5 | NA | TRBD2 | CASSYLSGRGTDTQYF | TGTGCCAGCAGTTACTTAAGCGGGAGGGGCACAGATACGCAGTATTTT
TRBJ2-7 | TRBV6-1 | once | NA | CATLDSGYEQYF | TGTGCCACGCTAGATTCAGGATACGAGCAGTACTTC
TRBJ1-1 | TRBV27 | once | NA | CASSLSRQPNTEAFF | TGTGCCAGCAGTTTATCGAGACAGCCGAACACTGAAGCTTTCTTT
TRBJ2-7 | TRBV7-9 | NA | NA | CASSGLPNEGVMSYEQYF | TGTGCCAGCAGCGGCCTGCCGAACGAGGGGGTAATGAGCTACGAGCAGTACTTC
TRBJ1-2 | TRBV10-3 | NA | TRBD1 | CAISAPDRGEEGYTF | TGTGCCATCAGTGCACCGGACAGGGGAGAAGAAGGCTACACCTTC
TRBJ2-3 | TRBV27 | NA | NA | CASTSTGGPGVGDTQYF | TGTGCCAGCACCTCAACCGGAGGGCCAGGGGTTGGAGATACGCAGTATTTT
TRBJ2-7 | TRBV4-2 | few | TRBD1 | CASSQVDRAYEQYF | TGTGCCAGCAGCCAAGTCGACAGGGCGTACGAGCAGTACTTC
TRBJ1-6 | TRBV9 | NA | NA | CASSALLLGSPLHF | TGTGCCAGCAGCGCCCTTCTTTTAGGTTCACCCCTCCACTTT
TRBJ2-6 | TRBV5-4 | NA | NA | CASSTPQDFSGANVLTF | TGTGCCAGCAGCACTCCACAGGACTTCTCTGGGGCCAACGTCCTGACTTTC
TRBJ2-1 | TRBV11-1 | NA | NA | CASSGAGDNEQFF | TGTGCCAGCAGCGGAGCCGGGGACAATGAGCAGTTCTTC
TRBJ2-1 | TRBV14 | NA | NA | CASSQGTAFYNEQFF | TGTGCCAGCAGCCAGGGGACTGCGTTTTACAATGAGCAGTTCTTC